Below, one T cell receptor (beta chain) is given with its context. These data are taken from a study of blood T cell repertoires in COVID-19. Study-level background: T cells, B-cell-depleted T cells, or PBMCs supplied cDNA or gDNA.

Trimming pared 2 bases from V and 11 bases from J, leaving 12 bases between. The CDR3 length is 12 residues. In germline, CDR1 is MNHEY, CDR2 SMNVEV (reference sequence). Original analysis: From reference gene primer amplification, estimates of nucleated cell counts were derived. The method was immunoSEQ multiplex PCR; TCRdb's version includes in-frame clones alone and lacks a portion of them. V, J and clone size are taken as reported in that table, and D and trimming were inferred from the DNA itself. In the table there are 84,000 or so clones, approximately 79% of which are singletons. The source material was peripheral blood. The sequence was obtained from a man aged 65 to 85 with acute or convalescent COVID-19. The V and J genes are TRBV27 and TRBJ1-2; maybe TRBD1 (5 bases). CDR3 bases: TGTGCCAGCAGTTTAAGGGGTTCGAGTTACACCTTC. The encoded protein is CASSLRGSSYTF.